A single sample gave rise to the 2 T cell receptor beta chains below, sequenced in a study of blood T cell repertoires in COVID-19. Clones were sequenced by immunoSEQ multiplex PCR, and TCRdb holds only the in-frame ones, with some missing. The sample contains 200,000 to 300,000 clones, nearly 90% of which appear only once. The sequencing input was PBMCs or T cells enriched from blood (not recorded which). The receptor set was obtained from a woman between 25 and 40 years old with acute COVID-19.

This clone has a single count. The J gene is TRBJ1-1, the V gene TRBV9; D remains unclear. The V gene lost 4 bases and the J gene lost 1 base, with 17 bases spanning the gap. The CDR3 totals 16 residues. Germline V gene lookup returns CDR1 SGDLS and CDR2 YYNGEE. The CDR3 is CASSPGNIPSNTEAFF. The CDR3 DNA reads TGTGCCAGCAGCCCCGGGAACATACCTTCGAACACTGAAGCTTTCTTT. Combining the CDR3 with reference TRBV9 and TRBJ1-1 gives the whole variable domain DSGVTQTPKHLITATGQRVTLRCSPRSGDLSVYWYQQSLDQGLQFLIQYYNGEERAKGNILERFSAQQFPDLHSELNLSSLELGDSALYFCASSPGNIPSNTEAFFGQGTRLTVV.

This clone was recorded once. This sequence joins TRBV9 and TRBJ2-3; tentatively, D is TRBD1 (6 bases). V lost 0 bases, J lost 3 bases, and 14 bases lay in between. The CDR3 contains 16 residues. The germline V gene has CDR1 SGDLS and CDR2 YYNGEE. The CDR3 region is CASSVAPGQRTDTQYF. CDR3 in DNA: TGTGCCAGCAGCGTAGCCCCAGGACAGCGTACAGATACGCAGTATTTT.